This TCR beta chain was recorded in a study of CD8 T cells in Susac syndrome. RNA totalling roughly 0.5 to 1 ug underwent reverse transcription with random hexamers. From the immunoSEQ multiplex PCR reads, TCRdb called clonotypes with MiXCR, one entry per CDR3 protein. The profile shows around 200,000 distinct CDR3 sequences, just under 95% of them singletons. Sequencing of TCR beta was carried out in blood CD8+ and CD4+ T cells. Germline V gives CDR1 SGDLS, CDR2 YYNGEE. Trimming removed 1 base at V and 4 bases at J, with 8 bases between. This CDR3 spans 13 amino acids. The specimen sequenced was CD4+ T cells from PBMCs. The J gene is TRBJ1-1, the V gene TRBV9, with D unresolved. This TCR was sampled from a human donor with multiple sclerosis. The CDR3 nucleotides read TGTGCCAGCAGCGTACAGAGGACCACTGAAGCTTTCTTT. Translating gives CASSVQRTTEAFF.